One sample yielded the 8 T cell receptor beta chains listed below, sequenced in a study of T-cell memory formation after mild COVID-19. TCRdb re-derived calls from the 5' RACE reads in MiXCR, one entry per CDR3 protein. The sample lists hundreds of thousands of distinct CDR3 sequences, 20% to 25% occurring once. The specimen sequenced was PBMCs or a T cell subset sorted from them (not recorded which). These receptors were obtained from an adult woman who had mild COVID-19 (a few samples of this study predate the infection). Cell type and time point are not known.

This clonotype has only a few counts. The chain combines TRBV12-3 or TRBV12-4 with TRBJ2-7, with a tentative D call TRBD1 (6 bases). Trimming removed 8 bases from V and 3 bases from J, with 14 bases in between. The CDR3 consists of 13 residues. CDR3 DNA: TGTGCCAGCCAAAGCAACAGGGTCTACGAGCAGTACTTC. Translation gives CASQSNRVYEQYF.

This clonotype was observed a few times. This chain links TRBV20-1 with TRBJ2-2; possibly TRBD2 for D (6 bases). The length of the CDR3 is 15 residues. Germline loops: CDR1 DFQATT, CDR2 SNEGSKA (reference sequence). The ends were cut back, 0 bases at V and 3 bases at J, with 11 bases in the middle. The CDR3 sequence: CSARDLASHTGELFF. The DNA of the CDR3 is TGCAGTGCTAGAGATCTAGCGTCTCACACCGGGGAGCTGTTTTTT.

This clonotype was observed a handful of times. The gene calls are TRBV28 and TRBJ1-1; the D gene is possibly TRBD1 (5 bases). CDR1 MDHEN and CDR2 SYDVKM come from the germline V gene. The CDR3 extends over 14 amino acids. Trimming removed 5 bases at V and 3 bases at J, with 13 bases between. The CDR3 protein is CASSPFSGDTEAFF. CDR3 DNA sequence: TGTGCCAGCAGTCCCTTCTCGGGGGACACTGAAGCTTTCTTT.

The rearrangement joins TRBV2 to TRBJ1-5, with a possible D match to TRBD1 (6 bases). Deletions cut 4 bases from V and 4 bases from J, with 20 bases between. Germline V gives CDR1 SNHLY, CDR2 FYNNEI. The CDR3 contains 17 residues. The CDR3 region has the DNA TGTGCCAGCAGTGCTTTTATTATAGGGGGGCCGAATCAGCCCCAGCATTTT. Translation gives CASSAFIIGGPNQPQHF.

The chain carries TRBV13 and TRBJ2-3; possible D gene TRBD2, 7 bases. The CDR3 runs 14 residues. V lost 0 bases and J 6 bases, leaving 10 bases between the germline ends. Germline V gene lookup returns CDR1 PRHDT and CDR2 FYEKMQ (reference sequence). The CDR3 protein is CASSLGRGLDTQYF. CDR3 in DNA: TGTGCCAGCAGCTTAGGGCGGGGGCTGGATACGCAGTATTTT.

V is TRBV29-1 and J is TRBJ2-2; D is uncertain. This CDR3 comprises 12 residues. The V gene's germline CDR1 is SQVTM and CDR2 ANQGSEA. Trimming pared 7 bases from V and 3 bases from J, leaving 9 bases between. The CDR3 loop reads CSDRTYTGELFF. DNA for the CDR3: TGCAGCGATCGGACCTACACCGGGGAGCTGTTTTTT.

There are a few counts of this clonotype. The chain is built from TRBV11-2 and TRBJ2-1, with 8 positions matching TRBD2. The J segment lost 0 bases and the V segment lost 1 base, leaving 8 bases of the junction unmatched. The CDR3 is 18 residues long. Per the germline V gene, CDR1 is SGHAT and CDR2 is FQNNGV. The CDR3 DNA is TGTGCCAGCAGCTTAGCTGCAGCGGGGGTCAGCTCCTACAATGAGCAGTTCTTC. This translates into CASSLAAAGVSSYNEQFF.

The J gene is TRBJ1-1, the V gene TRBV5-1; a weak D match, TRBD1 (5 bases). CDR1 is SGHRS, CDR2 YFSETQ, per germline. CDR3 length: 16 residues. Trimming took 0 bases from V and 3 from J, leaving 15 bases between them. CDR3: CASSLARRGWDTEAFF. DNA for the CDR3: TGCGCCAGCAGCTTGGCCAGGAGGGGATGGGACACTGAAGCTTTCTTT.